The 17 T cell receptor beta chains listed next were all sequenced from one sample in a study of blood T cell repertoires in COVID-19. This table comes from immunoSEQ multiplex PCR, and its TCRdb copy is limited to in-frame clones, with some not included. The table includes about 320,000 clones, 85% detected once. The source material was PBMCs or T cells enriched from blood (not recorded which). These receptors came from a woman younger than 45 who had been exposed to COVID-19.

The chain couples TRBV27 to TRBJ2-7; TRBD1 might be the D (6 bases). Trimming took off 3 bases at V and 1 base at J, with 10 bases between the two ends. The CDR3 is made up of 14 amino acids. Germline V CDR1 and CDR2: MNHEY, SMNVEV (reference sequence). CDR3 protein: CASSFLGQSYEQYF. In DNA form, the CDR3 reads TGTGCCAGCAGTTTTTTGGGACAATCCTACGAGCAGTACTTC.

V usage is TRBV28 and J usage is TRBJ1-1; maybe TRBD1 (6 bases). This CDR3 has 14 amino acids. V gave up 4 bases and J gave up 0 bases, with 9 bases separating them. Per germline, CDR1 MDHEN and CDR2 SYDVKM. CDR3 residues: CASSSGGLNTEAFF. The CDR3 DNA reads as TGTGCCAGCAGTTCCGGGGGGCTGAACACTGAAGCTTTCTTT.

The CDR3 loop reads CASSLNRGGTDTQYF. CDR3 sequence (DNA): TGTGCCAGCAGCTTAAATAGAGGAGGCACAGATACGCAGTATTTT. The chain combines TRBV13 with TRBJ2-3; D is uncertain. Per germline, CDR1 PRHDT and CDR2 FYEKMQ (reference sequence). V was shortened by 2 bases and J by 1 base, with 10 bases between the two germline ends. The CDR3 consists of 15 residues. The variable domain in full, completed from reference TRBV13 and TRBJ2-3, reads AAGVIQSPRHLIKEKRETATLKCYPIPRHDTVYWYQQGPGQDPQFLISFYEKMQSDKGSIPDRFSAQQFSDYHSELNMSSLELGDSALYFCASSLNRGGTDTQYFGPGTRLTVL.

The chain couples TRBV13 to TRBJ2-3, with TRBD2 as a possible D gene (6 bases). The CDR3 runs 16 residues. V was shortened by 1 base and J by 0 bases, with 11 bases between the two germline ends. Germline assignment: CDR1 PRHDT and CDR2 FYEKMQ (reference sequence). The CDR3, as DNA: TGTGCCAGCAGCTTAGTAGGCAGCGGGAGCACAGATACGCAGTATTTT. Amino acids: CASSLVGSGSTDTQYF.

Only a few counts were recorded for this clone. This rearrangement joins TRBV7-9 to TRBJ2-2, with 13 bases lining up with TRBD2. After removal of 5 bases from V and 7 bases from J, the junction contained 7 bases not matched to a gene. Germline CDR1 is SEHNR and CDR2 is FQNEAQ (reference sequence). The length of the CDR3 is 16 residues. The CDR3 reads CASSRLAGGRGGELFF. The DNA of the CDR3 is TGTGCCAGCAGCCGACTAGCGGGAGGCCGGGGCGGGGAGCTGTTTTTT. The entire variable domain, with the rest obtained from reference TRBV7-9 and TRBJ2-2, is as follows: DTGVSQNPRHKITKRGQNVTFRCDPISEHNRLYWYRQTLGQGPEFLTYFQNEAQLEKSRLLSDRFSAERPKGSFSTLEIQRTEQGDSAMYLCASSRLAGGRGGELFFGEGSRLTVL.

This clone appeared a few times. The V gene is TRBV7-9, the J gene TRBJ1-1; no clear D. This CDR3 spans 12 amino acids. The V end lost 5 bases, the J end lost 4 bases, and 8 bases lay between the germline ends. Germline lookup yields CDR1 SEHNR and CDR2 FQNEAQ (reference sequence). The DNA for the CDR3 is TGTGCCAGCAGCCGGGGTGGCACTGAAGCTTTCTTT. It yields the protein CASSRGGTEAFF.

The V call is TRBV4-1, the J call TRBJ1-3, with D possibly being TRBD1 (5 bases). V lost 0 bases and J lost 0, with 6 bases in between. This CDR3 has 15 amino acids. From germline, CDR1 is MGHRA and CDR2 YSYEKL. The CDR3 loop is CASSQDDSSGNTIYF. The CDR3 region has the DNA TGCGCCAGCAGCCAAGATGACAGCTCTGGAAACACCATATATTTT.

V usage is TRBV11-2 and J usage is TRBJ2-1; TRBD2 might be the D (7 bases). The CDR3 is 17 residues long. From germline, CDR1 is SGHAT and CDR2 FQNNGV. The V end lost 0 bases, the J end lost 6 bases, and 18 bases lay between the germline ends. The CDR3 region has the DNA TGTGCCAGCAGCTTAGAACATGGGGGGGCCAGGACCAATGAGCAGTTCTTC. Translation: CASSLEHGGARTNEQFF. The entire variable domain, with the rest obtained from reference TRBV11-2 and TRBJ2-1, is as follows: EAGVAQSPRYKIIEKRQSVAFWCNPISGHATLYWYQQILGQGPKLLIQFQNNGVVDDSQLPKDRFSAERLKGVDSTLKIQPAKLEDSAVYLCASSLEHGGARTNEQFFGPGTRLTVL.

This clone was seen a few times. J is TRBJ2-1 and V is TRBV9; 11 bases are a match to TRBD2. Losses at the gene ends were 4 bases for V and 4 bases for J; bases not matched to a gene: 7. Germline V gives CDR1 SGDLS, CDR2 YYNGEE. The CDR3 loop spans 16 amino acids. CDR3: CASSSLTSGAYNEQFF. The CDR3 bases are TGTGCCAGCAGCTCATTGACTAGCGGGGCGTACAATGAGCAGTTCTTC.

The rearrangement links TRBV27 to TRBJ1-4; D is unclear. Trimming pared 7 bases from V and 4 bases from J, leaving 16 bases between. The CDR3 is 15 residues long. Per the germline V gene, CDR1 is MNHEY and CDR2 is SMNVEV (reference sequence). The CDR3 sequence is CASTPSDTGNEKLFF. In DNA, the CDR3 is TGTGCCAGCACTCCTTCAGACACCGGTAATGAAAAACTGTTTTTT.

This clone was counted a single time. The chain combines TRBV30 with TRBJ2-1; weak D call: TRBD1 (5 bases). This CDR3 is built from 16 residues. Germline CDR1 is GTSNPN and CDR2 is SVGIG (reference sequence). The V end was cut by 0 bases, the J end by 7 bases, with 19 bases between. CDR3 sequence: CAWSVSVRPKGNEQFF. As DNA, the CDR3 is TGTGCCTGGAGTGTATCCGTCAGGCCAAAGGGGAATGAGCAGTTCTTC.

This chain uses TRBV28 with TRBJ1-2; the D gene is possibly TRBD1 (5 bases). Germline V gene sequence: CDR1 MDHEN, CDR2 SYDVKM. This CDR3 has 12 amino acids. The germline V and J ends were trimmed by 10 bases and 4 bases, with 13 bases remaining between them. The CDR3 region has the DNA TGTGCCACCTCGCGCGGGGCCTATGGCTACACCTTC. It codes for CATSRGAYGYTF.

The V and J genes are TRBV3-1 (or the pseudogene TRBV3-2) and TRBJ2-1; D remains ambiguous. CDR1 and CDR2 from the germline V gene are LGHDT and YNNKEL (reference sequence). Trimming took off 7 bases at V and 0 bases at J, with 13 bases between the two ends. CDR3 length equals 15 residues. CDR3 bases: TGTGCCAGCAACCCAAAACCTAGCTCCTACAATGAGCAGTTCTTC. It translates to CASNPKPSSYNEQFF.

This clone has just a few counts. The chain links TRBV19 to TRBJ2-1; D possibly corresponds to TRBD1 (6 bases). The V end lost 7 bases, the J end lost 4 bases, and 17 bases lay between the germline ends. Germline CDR1 is LNHDA and CDR2 is SQIVND (reference sequence). The CDR3 has 15 residues. Here the CDR3 reads CASTPSGTKYNEQFF. In DNA, the CDR3 is TGTGCCAGTACCCCTTCCGGGACAAAGTACAATGAGCAGTTCTTC. Complete variable domain (other parts from reference TRBV19 and TRBJ2-1): DGGITQSPKYLFRKEGQNVTLSCEQNLNHDAMYWYRQDPGQGLRLIYYSQIVNDFQKGDIAEGYSVSREKKESFPLTVTSAQKNPTAFYLCASTPSGTKYNEQFFGPGTRLTVL.

This chain connects TRBV2 to TRBJ1-6, with D possibly being TRBD1 (6 bases). With 6 bases removed from V and 6 bases from J, the gap between germline ends came to 15 bases. Per the germline V gene, CDR1 is SNHLY and CDR2 is FYNNEI. This CDR3 spans 15 amino acids. The CDR3 region is CASRYDKGVNSPLHF. In nucleotides, the CDR3 is TGTGCCAGCAGGTACGACAAGGGGGTTAATTCACCCCTCCACTTT.

The genes are TRBV7-9 and TRBJ1-1; 7 positions match TRBD1. V dropped 5 bases and J dropped 4; count of bases not matched to a gene: 7. CDR1 and CDR2 (germline): SEHNR, FQNEAQ (reference sequence). This CDR3 has 14 amino acids. The CDR3 loop reads CASSITGAGTEAFF. Here the CDR3 DNA reads TGTGCCAGCAGCATAACAGGGGCTGGCACTGAAGCTTTCTTT. The whole variable domain, remainder taken from reference TRBV7-9 and TRBJ1-1, is DTGVSQNPRHKITKRGQNVTFRCDPISEHNRLYWYRQTLGQGPEFLTYFQNEAQLEKSRLLSDRFSAERPKGSFSTLEIQRTEQGDSAMYLCASSITGAGTEAFFGQGTRLTVV.

The chain carries TRBV5-1 and TRBJ1-4; 8 nucleotides line up with TRBD1. The J segment lost 8 bases and the V segment lost 2 bases, leaving 14 bases of the junction unmatched. The CDR3 has 17 amino acids. Germline CDR1 is SGHRS and CDR2 is YFSETQ. CDR3 nucleotides: TGCGCCAGCAGCTTATCCCCGGGACAGGAACAAAGGGAAAAACTGTTTTTT. It translates to CASSLSPGQEQREKLFF.